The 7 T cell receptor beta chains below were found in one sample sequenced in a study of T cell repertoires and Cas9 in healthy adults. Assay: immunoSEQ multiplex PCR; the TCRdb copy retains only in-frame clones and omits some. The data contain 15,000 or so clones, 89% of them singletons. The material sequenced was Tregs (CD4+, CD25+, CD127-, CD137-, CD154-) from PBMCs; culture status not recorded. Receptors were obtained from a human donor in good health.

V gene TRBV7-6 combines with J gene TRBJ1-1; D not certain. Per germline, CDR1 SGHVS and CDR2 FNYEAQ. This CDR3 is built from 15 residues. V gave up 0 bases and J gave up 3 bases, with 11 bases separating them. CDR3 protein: CASSLATGIDTEAFF. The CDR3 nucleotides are TGTGCCAGCAGCTTAGCGACGGGGATAGACACTGAAGCTTTCTTT.

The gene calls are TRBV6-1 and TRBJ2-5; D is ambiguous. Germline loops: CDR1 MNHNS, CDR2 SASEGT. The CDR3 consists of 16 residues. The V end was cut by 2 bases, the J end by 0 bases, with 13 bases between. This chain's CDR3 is CASSEFVAVYQETQYF. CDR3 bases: TGTGCCAGCAGTGAATTCGTGGCTGTGTACCAAGAGACCCAGTACTTC.

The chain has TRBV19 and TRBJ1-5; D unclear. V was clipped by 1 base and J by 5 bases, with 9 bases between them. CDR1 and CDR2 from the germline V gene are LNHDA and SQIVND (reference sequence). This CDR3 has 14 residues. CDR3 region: CASSIAGPDQPQHF. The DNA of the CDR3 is TGTGCCAGTAGTATAGCGGGCCCCGATCAGCCCCAGCATTTT.

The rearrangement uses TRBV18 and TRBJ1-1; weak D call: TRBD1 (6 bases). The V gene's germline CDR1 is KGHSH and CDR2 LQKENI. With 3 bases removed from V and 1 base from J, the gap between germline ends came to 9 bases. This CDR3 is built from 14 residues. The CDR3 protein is CASSPGAWNTEAFF. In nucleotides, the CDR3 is TGTGCCAGCTCACCGGGGGCGTGGAACACTGAAGCTTTCTTT.

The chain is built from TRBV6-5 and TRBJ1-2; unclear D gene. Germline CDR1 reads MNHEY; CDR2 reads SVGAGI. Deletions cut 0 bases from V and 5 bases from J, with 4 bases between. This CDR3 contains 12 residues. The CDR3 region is CASSYSNYGYTF. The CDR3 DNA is TGTGCCAGCAGTTACTCGAATTATGGCTACACCTTC.

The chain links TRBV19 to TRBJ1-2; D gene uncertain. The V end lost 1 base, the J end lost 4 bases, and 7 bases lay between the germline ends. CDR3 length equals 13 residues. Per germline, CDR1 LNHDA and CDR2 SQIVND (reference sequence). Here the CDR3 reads CASSIAGPYGYTF. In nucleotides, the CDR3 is TGTGCCAGTAGTATAGCCGGACCCTATGGCTACACCTTC.

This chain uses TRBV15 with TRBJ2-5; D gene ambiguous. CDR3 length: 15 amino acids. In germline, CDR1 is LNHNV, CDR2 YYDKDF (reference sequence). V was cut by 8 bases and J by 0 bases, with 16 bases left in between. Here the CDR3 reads CATGDDRIYQETQYF. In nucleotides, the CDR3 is TGTGCCACCGGTGATGACCGAATATACCAAGAGACCCAGTACTTC.